These 16 T cell receptor beta chains originate from one sample sequenced in a study. TCRdb processed the RT-PCR reads anew with MiXCR; each CDR3 protein has one entry. In the table there are about 680,000 distinct CDR3 sequences, over 12% of which are singletons. The sequenced sample consisted of memory CD4+ T cells from blood. The receptors were gathered from a female donor in good health, serving as a healthy control.

This clonotype was recorded a few times. The V and J genes are TRBV18 and TRBJ1-1; D perhaps matches TRBD1 (6 bases). This CDR3 comprises 12 residues. CDR1 is KGHSH and CDR2 is LQKENI in the germline V gene. Trimming removed 5 bases from V and 7 bases from J, with 11 bases in between. Written as DNA, the CDR3 is TGTGCCAGCTCAACGCAAGGGGGTGAAGCTTTCTTT. It is translated as CASSTQGGEAFF.

This clonotype has a handful of counts. The V gene is TRBV20-1, the J gene TRBJ2-3; D is unclear. Germline V CDR1 and CDR2: DFQATT, SNEGSKA (reference sequence). The CDR3 runs 11 residues. V was clipped by 0 bases and J by 15 bases, with 13 bases between them. The CDR3 loop reads CSARDRVNVYF. CDR3 DNA: TGCAGTGCTAGAGATAGGGTTAATGTCTATTTT.

DNA for the CDR3: TGTGCCAGCAGTTTATTCGGGGGGCCCTACAATGAGCAGTTCTTC. It translates to CASSLFGGPYNEQFF. This sequence joins TRBV12-3 or TRBV12-4 and TRBJ2-1, with D possibly matching TRBD2 (7 bases). The ends were cut back, 2 bases at V and 2 bases at J, with 10 bases in the middle. This CDR3 spans 15 amino acids.

This clonotype was counted a few times. This chain connects TRBV6-2 or TRBV6-3 to TRBJ2-2; D unresolved. Germline assignment: CDR1 MNHEY and CDR2 SVGEGT. This CDR3 comprises 16 residues. Trimming took off 6 bases at V and 11 bases at J, with 25 bases between the two ends. The CDR3: CASSLLPVDATFELFF. The CDR3 DNA reads TGTGCCAGCAGCTTACTTCCCGTGGACGCGACGTTTGAGCTGTTTTTT.

This clonotype was detected ten times or more. V and J are TRBV6-5 and TRBJ2-1; perhaps TRBD2 as D (6 bases). V lost 6 bases, J lost 6 bases, and 12 bases lay in between. The CDR3 extends over 13 amino acids. CDR1 and CDR2 from the germline V gene are MNHEY and SVGAGI. CDR3 region: CASSPPGLNEQFF. Written as DNA, the CDR3 is TGTGCCAGCAGCCCCCCGGGACTCAATGAGCAGTTCTTC.

This clonotype was seen just once. The gene calls are TRBV6-5 and TRBJ1-2; D is possibly TRBD1 (6 bases). Trimming cost V 6 bases and J 7 bases, with 15 bases left between them. Germline V gene lookup returns CDR1 MNHEY and CDR2 SVGAGI. The CDR3 is made up of 13 amino acids. In nucleotides, the CDR3 is TGTGCCAGCAGGAGTTACAGGGAAGGTGGCTACACCTTC. It is translated as CASRSYREGGYTF.

The chain couples TRBV7-2 to TRBJ2-7; 7 bases align to TRBD1. The CDR3 length is 15 residues. Germline CDR1 and CDR2: SGHTA and FQGNSA. Losses at the gene ends were 2 bases for V and 3 bases for J; bases not matched to a gene: 7. The chain's CDR3 is CASSLPGQIYYEQYF. In nucleotides, the CDR3 is TGTGCCAGCAGCTTACCGGGACAGATATACTACGAGCAGTACTTC.

This clonotype appeared many times. This chain links TRBV12-3 or TRBV12-4 with TRBJ2-1; no clear D. The CDR3 covers 12 residues. V lost 2 bases and J 7 bases, leaving 6 bases between the germline ends. The CDR3 sequence is CASSLNQNEQFF. The DNA of the CDR3 is TGTGCCAGCAGTTTAAACCAGAATGAGCAGTTCTTC.

V is TRBV6-6 and J is TRBJ1-5; no clear D gene. V was cut by 10 bases and J by 5 bases, with 18 bases left in between. Germline CDR1 is MNHNY and CDR2 is SVGAGI (reference sequence). The CDR3 is 14 residues long. CDR3 nucleotide sequence: TGTGCCACGACACGTTCATCTTCCTATCAGCCCCAGCATTTT. Its translation is CATTRSSSYQPQHF.

The chain links TRBV6-6 to TRBJ1-1; 9 nucleotides line up with TRBD1. CDR3 length: 15 amino acids. J gave up 8 bases and V 3 bases, and 10 bases lay outside the gene matches. Looked up from germline, CDR1 is MNHNY and CDR2 is SVGAGI (reference sequence). In DNA form, the CDR3 reads TGTGCCAGCAGTTATACAGGGGGCCCCCGTGGGGAAGCTTTCTTT. This sequence encodes CASSYTGGPRGEAFF.

This clonotype was counted only a few times. A read error may produce the germline difference seen at one junction end. The chain links TRBV20-1 to TRBJ2-7, with D possibly called TRBD1 or TRBD2 (6 bases each). Germline V lookup: CDR1 DFQATT, CDR2 SNEGSKA (reference sequence). The CDR3 spans 14 residues. This CDR3 is CSARGGKGPYEQYF. The CDR3 DNA sequence: TGCAGTGCGAGAGGGGGGAAGGGGCCCTACGAGCAGTACTTC.

This clonotype was seen more than once but under ten times. V gene TRBV9 combines with J gene TRBJ2-1; D might be TRBD1 (6 bases). The germline CDR1 and CDR2 sequences are SGDLS and YYNGEE. CDR3 length equals 14 residues. The V gene lost 0 bases and the J gene lost 10 bases, with 14 bases spanning the gap. CDR3 nucleotides: TGTGCCAGCAGCGTAGCTTTGACCGACAGGGAGCAGTTCTTC. Its protein is CASSVALTDREQFF.

This clonotype occurred a few times. The rearrangement uses TRBV11-2 and TRBJ1-3; D gene unclear. V lost 5 bases, J lost 4 bases, and 15 bases lay in between. Germline-derived CDR1 and CDR2 are SGHAT and FQNNGV. This CDR3 region has 15 residues. The CDR3 spells CASSPTDGQGNTIYF. CDR3 nucleotide sequence: TGTGCCAGCAGCCCCACAGATGGCCAGGGAAACACCATATATTTT.

This clonotype has only a few counts. The chain joins TRBV9 to TRBJ2-1, with 8 bases matching TRBD2. This CDR3 spans 14 amino acids. Germline V gives CDR1 SGDLS, CDR2 YYNGEE. Trimming at V came to 7 bases and at J to 1 base, leaving 4 bases not matched to a gene. In nucleotides, the CDR3 is TGTGCCAGCGCGGGGGGTTTATCCTACAATGAGCAGTTCTTC. Translation gives CASAGGLSYNEQFF.

This clonotype came up a few times. This chain joins TRBV27 and TRBJ2-7; perhaps TRBD2 as D (6 bases). The germline gives CDR1 MNHEY, CDR2 SMNVEV (reference sequence). The CDR3 runs to 14 residues. Trimming removed 3 bases at V and 4 bases at J, with 13 bases between. The CDR3 nucleotides read TGTGCCAGCAGTTTCTGGGCCGGGGGTTACGAGCAGTACTTC. This codes for CASSFWAGGYEQYF.

This clonotype was observed a handful of times. The chain links TRBV20-1 to TRBJ2-6; no clear D gene. Germline V lookup: CDR1 DFQATT, CDR2 SNEGSKA (reference sequence). Trimming cost V 2 bases and J 1 base, with 3 bases left between them. The CDR3 is 13 amino acids. The CDR3 region has the DNA TGCAGTGCTAGAATATCTGGGGCCAACGTCCTGACTTTC. This encodes CSARISGANVLTF.